The clone carrying this T cell receptor (beta chain) turned up a few times. Clones were read by immunoSEQ multiplex PCR, and TCRdb kept only the in-frame ones, dropping some. The repertoire includes some 200,000 clones, roughly 80% of them detected once, and over 9.5% sits in the top ten. This sample is part of a study of blood T cell repertoires in COVID-19. The specimen was peripheral blood. The clonotype was recovered from a woman over 75 with acute or convalescent COVID-19.

The DNA of the CDR3 is TGTGCCAGCAGCTCGCTGGGACAGAACACCGGGGAGCTGTTTTTT. This encodes CASSSLGQNTGELFF. This chain joins TRBV7-2 and TRBJ2-2; a possible D gene is TRBD1 (6 bases). CDR1 is SGHTA, CDR2 FQGNSA, per germline. The CDR3 length is 15 residues. V lost 4 bases and J 1 base, leaving 10 bases between the germline ends.